This T cell receptor (beta chain) derives from a study of shared clonotypes between healthy human individuals. Study conclusions and caveats: Genetic and exposure-history diversity was limited by the few donors.

The healthy adult donors were HIV-negative and reported no recent acute infections or vaccinations. The CDR3 is made up of 14 amino acids. Unmatched junction bases numbered 4, after V lost 4 bases and J lost 3 bases. Germline CDR1 SEHNR, CDR2 FQNEAQ (reference sequence). Data came from immunoSEQ multiplex PCR; TCRdb stores just in-frame clones and leaves some out. The repertoire consists of a few hundred thousand clones, with 79% occurring once and the leading ten covering 12%. This clone has more than one count but fewer than ten. Antigen specificity is unknown. The clonotype comes from a woman aged 35 to 49 in good health. Some clones in this sample may be carry-over from other donors' samples. The specimen was PBMCs. The chain recombines TRBV7-9 with TRBJ1-2, with 8 bases aligning to TRBD1. In DNA, the CDR3 is TGTGCCAGCAGCTCCAGGACAGGGCACTATGGCTACACCTTC. It specifies CASSSRTGHYGYTF.